Sequencing of this T cell receptor (beta chain) was carried out in a study of blood T cell repertoires in COVID-19. Repertoires were generated with immunoSEQ multiplex PCR, while TCRdb's copy carries only in-frame clones and drops some. The sample shows about 480,000 clones, around 89% of them seen only once. This clone was seen a few times. The clonotype was recovered from a woman between 40 and 50 years old who had recovered from COVID-19. Material: PBMCs or T cells enriched from blood (not recorded which).

CDR3 sequence: CAIRPQVGGTGEQYF. CDR3 bases: TGTGCCATCCGACCCCAGGTGGGGGGGACGGGTGAGCAGTACTTC. The rearrangement links TRBV10-3 to TRBJ2-7; 7 bases are shared with TRBD2. The CDR3 length is 15 residues. Germline trimming cut 8 bases from V and 7 bases from J; bases unmatched to any gene: 17. Germline V CDR1 and CDR2: ENHRY, SYGVKD.